Given below is one TCR beta chain in context. The V and J ends lost 10 bases and 5 bases, in that order; junction bases with no gene match: 6. Per germline, CDR1 MNHEY and CDR2 SVGAGI. CDR3 length equals 13 residues. The data stem from a study of T cell responses to AZD1222 COVID-19 vaccine. The method was immunoSEQ multiplex PCR; TCRdb's version includes in-frame clones alone and lacks a portion of them. The table lists 15,000 to 20,000 clones, roughly 89% of them singletons. The clonotype was recovered from an adult who received the AZD1222 COVID-19 vaccine. This specimen consisted of peripheral blood, obtained 28 days after the second AZD1222 dose. This chain links TRBV6-5 with TRBJ2-1, with 9 bases lining up with TRBD2. CDR3: CATQASGNNEQFF. CDR3 sequence (DNA): TGTGCCACTCAAGCTAGCGGGAACAATGAGCAGTTCTTC.